This T cell receptor (beta chain) was profiled in a study of regulatory T cells in long-lasting Graves disease. Overall study results and limits: Under persistent disease, TRBV28, TRBJ1-2 and TRBJ2-5 were used preferentially. Having few samples may have compromised the accuracy. Among persistent patients, a larger number of public clonotypes were shared (approximately 3,000) than among newly diagnosed patients (roughly 910).

From germline, CDR1 is GTSNPN and CDR2 SVGIG (reference sequence). This CDR3 is built from 14 residues. The ends were cut back, 3 bases at V and 4 bases at J, with 13 bases in the middle. With iRepertoire HTBI primers and Arm-PCR of CDR3 regions, TCR beta libraries were built. From the multiplex PCR reads, TCRdb called clonotypes with MiXCR, one entry per CDR3 protein. Of roughly 500,000 distinct CDR3 sequences in the sample, under 25% were seen once. Points on this clonotype: Its target is unknown.

The time point: persistent/refractory GD, antithyroid drugs over 5 years with positive TRAb. Scientists built the TCR library using RNA that was extracted from PBMCs. The chain links TRBV30 to TRBJ1-5, with D unclear. The receptor was derived from a female donor with Graves disease. Sequenced material: peripheral blood mononuclear cells (PBMCs), taken when the disease was refractory, from a patient treated with antithyroid drugs. CDR3 amino acids: CAWRAVGGNQPQHF. The DNA for the CDR3 is TGTGCCTGGAGGGCTGTAGGCGGGAATCAGCCCCAGCATTTT.